These T cell receptor beta chains were read from a single sample in a study of regulatory T cells in long-lasting Graves disease. Using its own MiXCR run on the multiplex PCR reads, TCRdb lists one record per CDR3 protein. The table lists a few hundred thousand distinct CDR3 sequences, 23% of them singletons. The specimen was peripheral blood mononuclear cells (PBMCs), collected when the disease was refractory, from a patient treated with antithyroid drugs. The receptors were gathered from a female donor with Graves disease. Both conserved end residues are part of each CDR3. Each record gives: J gene, D gene, clone size, V gene, CDR3 protein, CDR3 DNA. The D gene is left open where the match is weak. Size is omitted from some rows. Given values are once, few, many or a class for expanded clones.

TRBJ1-4 TRBD1 few TRBV29-1 CSFRQGATNEKLFF TGCAGCTTCAGACAGGGGGCAACTAATGAAAAACTGTTTTTT
TRBJ2-7 . . TRBV4-1 CASSQDLPYIYEQYF TGCGCCAGCAGCCAAGATCTCCCATATATCTACGAGCAGTACTTC
TRBJ2-2 TRBD1 . TRBV19 CASRRDRGLTGELFF TGTGCCAGTAGACGGGACAGGGGGCTCACCGGGGAGCTGTTTTTT
TRBJ2-5 . many TRBV2 CASSETGVTETQYF TGTGCCAGCAGTGAGACGGGAGTAACAGAGACCCAGTACTTC
TRBJ2-6 . many TRBV6-5 CASSYSGRASGNVLTF TGTGCCAGCAGTTACTCGGGCAGGGCTTCTGGGAACGTCCTGACTTTC
TRBJ1-6 . . TRBV10-3 CAISRDKAFSPLHF TGTGCCATCAGCCGGGACAAGGCGTTTTCACCCCTCCACTTT
TRBJ1-1 . once TRBV2 CASNLKSLGTETFF TGTGCCAGCAACCTAAAGAGCTTGGGAACTGAAACTTTCTTT
TRBJ1-4 TRBD1 many TRBV7-2 CASSFGRGPTNEKLFF TGTGCCAGCAGCTTTGGCAGGGGGCCTACTAATGAAAAACTGTTTTTT
TRBJ2-2 . few TRBV5-1 CASSLGGNSRTGELFF TGCGCCAGCAGCTTGGGGGGCAACTCGAGAACCGGGGAGCTGTTTTTT
TRBJ2-7 . . TRBV5-1 CASSLGWEYEQYF TGCGCCAGCAGCTTGGGGTGGGAATACGAGCAGTACTTC
TRBJ2-2 . many TRBV2 CASSDRLAGELFF TGTGCCAGCAGTGATCGGCTAGCCGGGGAGCTGTTTTTT
TRBJ1-1 . . TRBV3-1 CASSQDHGYTEAFF TGTGCCAGCAGCCAAGATCATGGATATACTGAAGCTTTCTTT
TRBJ2-3 TRBD1 few TRBV11-1 CASSLGQGAGDTQYF TGTGCCAGCAGCTTAGGACAGGGGGCAGGAGATACGCAGTATTTT
TRBJ1-2 TRBD1 few TRBV20-1 CSAPTGGSAYGYTF TGCAGTGCCCCAACAGGGGGCTCTGCATATGGCTACACCTTC
TRBJ2-2 . many TRBV28 CASTLVGREDTGELFF TGTGCCAGCACGCTCGTGGGAAGGGAGGACACCGGGGAGCTGTTTTTT
TRBJ1-2 TRBD1 many TRBV20-1 CSARFRDDRGRGYTF TGCAGTGCCAGGTTCAGGGACGACAGGGGACGCGGCTACACCTTC
TRBJ1-3 . . TRBV5-1 CASSGTGSSGNTIYF TGCGCCAGCAGCGGAACAGGGAGCTCTGGAAACACCATATATTTT
TRBJ2-2 . . TRBV3-1 CASSQGIWAGELFF TGTGCCAGCAGCCAGGGGATTTGGGCCGGGGAGCTGTTTTTT
TRBJ2-7 . many TRBV12-3/TRBV12-4 CASRLSRADEQYF TGTGCCAGCAGACTCTCCAGGGCGGACGAGCAGTACTTC
TRBJ2-4 . . TRBV30 CAWTQDYTKNIQYF TGTGCCTGGACCCAGGATTACACCAAAAACATTCAGTACTTC
TRBJ1-4 . few TRBV5-5 CASSPQRRKSGANSATNEKLFF TGTGCCAGCAGCCCCCAAAGGCGAAAATCAGGGGCCAATTCCGCAACTAATGAAAAACTGTTTTTT
TRBJ2-2 . . TRBV18 CASQGGAAGELFF TGTGCCAGCCAAGGAGGGGCGGCCGGGGAGCTGTTTTTT
TRBJ2-7 . many TRBV28 CASRSDPWREQYF TGTGCCAGCAGGTCCGACCCCTGGCGGGAGCAGTACTTC
TRBJ2-4 TRBD2 . TRBV3-1 CASSQGTSGMVSKNIQYF TGTGCCAGCAGCCAAGGTACCAGCGGGATGGTTTCCAAAAACATTCAGTACTTC
TRBJ2-7 . few TRBV29-1 CSVDDDSSYEQYF TGCAGCGTTGACGACGACAGCTCCTACGAGCAGTACTTC
TRBJ2-2 . . TRBV12-3/TRBV12-4 CASRVRAANTGELFF TGTGCCAGCCGGGTTCGGGCCGCGAACACCGGGGAGCTGTTTTTT
TRBJ1-2 . many TRBV30 CAWMAGNGYTF TGTGCCTGGATGGCAGGGAATGGCTACACCTTC
TRBJ1-2 . . TRBV29-1 CSVEEVNYGYTF TGCAGCGTTGAGGAGGTTAACTATGGCTACACCTTC
TRBJ1-1 TRBD1 few TRBV14 CASSQDNRGWRAFF TGTGCCAGCAGCCAAGATAACAGGGGGTGGCGAGCTTTCTTT
TRBJ2-4 TRBD1 many TRBV2 CASTEDRDRDICF TGTGCCAGCACAGAAGACCGGGACAGGGATATATGCTTC
TRBJ2-7 TRBD2 few TRBV7-2 CASSSYSGSSYEQYF TGTGCCAGCAGTTCCTATAGCGGGAGCTCCTACGAGCAGTACTTC
TRBJ2-7 . few TRBV20-1 CSARGHPSSYEQYF TGCAGTGCTAGGGGACATCCGAGCTCCTACGAGCAGTACTTC
TRBJ2-7 . once TRBV20-1 CSASLGSSYEQYF TGCAGTGCTAGCCTCGGGAGCTCCTACGAGCAGTACTTC
TRBJ1-2 TRBD1 many TRBV11-2 CASSLPDRVGYTF TGTGCCAGCAGCCTACCGGACAGGGTAGGCTACACCTTC
TRBJ1-2 . many TRBV12-3/TRBV12-4 CASSTGHYGYTF TGTGCCAGCAGTACCGGGCACTATGGCTACACCTTC
TRBJ2-2 TRBD2 many TRBV28 CASSLLAGGDRTGELFF TGTGCCAGCAGTCTTCTAGCGGGAGGCGATCGCACCGGGGAGCTGTTTTTT
TRBJ1-5 TRBD1 few TRBV2 CASSRPGGYSNQPQHF TGTGCCAGCAGCCGTCCAGGGGGATATAGCAATCAGCCCCAGCATTTT
TRBJ2-5 TRBD2 . TRBV5-1 CASSWTVAGGQETQYF TGCGCCAGCAGCTGGACTGTAGCGGGAGGGCAAGAGACCCAGTACTTC
TRBJ1-3 . few TRBV28 CASRLGHRAGNTIYF TGTGCCAGCAGGTTGGGCCATAGGGCTGGAAACACCATATATTTT
TRBJ2-2 . . TRBV19 CASSMGLTGELFF TGTGCCAGTAGTATGGGGCTCACCGGGGAGCTGTTTTTT
TRBJ1-2 . many TRBV10-3 CATTTDPNYGYTF TGTGCCACTACGACAGATCCTAACTATGGCTACACCTTC
TRBJ2-7 . . TRBV6-1 CASSRIPDRYYEQYF TGTGCCAGCAGCCGGATCCCGGACAGATACTACGAGCAGTACTTC
TRBJ2-1 . few TRBV20-1 CSARDGRGANEQFF TGCAGTGCTAGAGACGGTCGGGGGGCAAATGAGCAGTTCTTC
TRBJ1-1 TRBD1 . TRBV7-8 CASITGTGALLNTEAFF TGTGCCAGCATAACCGGGACAGGGGCGCTCTTGAACACTGAAGCTTTCTTT
TRBJ1-2 . few TRBV7-2 CASGPGVVSGYTF TGTGCCAGCGGCCCGGGCGTTGTGAGCGGCTACACCTTC
TRBJ2-7 TRBD2 few TRBV10-3 CATDPGGSYEQYF TGTGCCACCGACCCGGGAGGCTCCTACGAGCAGTACTTC
TRBJ2-1 TRBD1 . TRBV2 CASSVRGSLNNEQFF TGTGCCAGCAGCGTCAGGGGGTCGTTAAACAATGAGCAGTTCTTC